A single sample is the source of the 7 T cell receptor beta chains below, sequenced in a study of blood T cell repertoires in COVID-19. The table came from immunoSEQ multiplex PCR; TCRdb's copy has only in-frame clones and leaves some out. The sample has 110,000 to 150,000 clones, under 85% seen once; the top ten hold approximately 1.8%. Source material: PBMCs or T cells enriched from blood (not recorded which). These receptors were collected from a woman aged 18-30 years who had been exposed to COVID-19.

The chain couples TRBV19 to TRBJ1-1; D ambiguous. From germline, CDR1 is LNHDA and CDR2 SQIVND (reference sequence). The CDR3 is made up of 11 amino acids. The V and J ends lost 6 bases and 4 bases respectively, with 6 bases between them. The CDR3 DNA follows: TGTGCCAGTAGCCGAGGCACTGAAGCTTTCTTT. Translation gives CASSRGTEAFF. Full variable domain (remainder filled in from reference TRBV19 and TRBJ1-1): DGGITQSPKYLFRKEGQNVTLSCEQNLNHDAMYWYRQDPGQGLRLIYYSQIVNDFQKGDIAEGYSVSREKKESFPLTVTSAQKNPTAFYLCASSRGTEAFFGQGTRLTVV.

This chain joins TRBV11-2 and TRBJ1-2; tentatively, D is TRBD1 (6 bases). This CDR3 is built from 13 residues. The germline V gene has CDR1 SGHAT and CDR2 FQNNGV. The V end lost 0 bases, the J end lost 9 bases, and 11 bases lay between the germline ends. The CDR3 here is CASSLDPRGSYTF. The DNA of the CDR3 is TGTGCCAGCAGCTTAGATCCCAGGGGAAGCTACACCTTC.

The chain recombines TRBV28 with TRBJ2-1, with D perhaps matching TRBD2 (6 bases). The germline gives CDR1 MDHEN, CDR2 SYDVKM. The length of the CDR3 is 15 residues. V lost 3 bases to trimming and J lost 7 bases, with 16 bases between them. The CDR3 region is CASSFTGGKGNEQFF. DNA of the CDR3: TGTGCCAGCAGTTTTACTGGCGGGAAAGGAAATGAGCAGTTCTTC.

This clone has just one count. V gene TRBV28 combines with J gene TRBJ2-7; TRBD2 agrees at 9 bases. The CDR3 contains 15 residues. Trimming at V came to 6 bases and at J to 4 bases, leaving 10 bases not matched to a gene. Germline CDR1 and CDR2: MDHEN and SYDVKM. The CDR3 region has the DNA TGTGCCAGCAGCACCTTAGCGGGAGTTGGATACGAGCAGTACTTC. Protein: CASSTLAGVGYEQYF.

The chain recombines TRBV28 with TRBJ2-7; D possibly corresponds to TRBD1 (5 bases). V was pared by 6 bases and J by 1 base, with 13 bases between. Germline loops: CDR1 MDHEN, CDR2 SYDVKM. The CDR3 is 14 amino acids. The CDR3 sequence: CASSLRGFSYEQYF. The CDR3 coding sequence is TGTGCCAGCAGCTTAAGGGGCTTTTCCTACGAGCAGTACTTC.

CDR3 residues: CASSKAVLPTYEQYF. CDR3 DNA: TGTGCCAGCAGTAAAGCGGTTCTCCCTACCTACGAGCAGTACTTC. The chain has TRBV27 and TRBJ2-7; weak D call: TRBD2 (5 bases). Per the germline V gene, CDR1 is MNHEY and CDR2 is SMNVEV (reference sequence). V lost 5 bases and J 2 bases, leaving 16 bases between the germline ends. The CDR3 runs 15 residues.

This chain links TRBV9 with TRBJ2-7; weak D call: TRBD2 (7 bases). The V gene lost 0 bases and the J gene lost 0 bases, with 19 bases spanning the gap. CDR1 and CDR2 from the germline V gene are SGDLS and YYNGEE. This CDR3 comprises 18 residues. CDR3 nucleotide sequence: TGTGCCAGCAGCGTAGGCGAGGGGGGGGGACTATCCTCCTACGAGCAGTACTTC. It yields the protein CASSVGEGGGLSSYEQYF. The full variable domain, completed using reference TRBV9 and TRBJ2-7, is DSGVTQTPKHLITATGQRVTLRCSPRSGDLSVYWYQQSLDQGLQFLIQYYNGEERAKGNILERFSAQQFPDLHSELNLSSLELGDSALYFCASSVGEGGGLSSYEQYFGPGTRLTVT.